This T cell receptor (delta chain) is from a study of TRDV2 sequences in healthy donors (TCRdb year 2020). Study-level background: Approximately 18 single-cell-derived gamma9delta2 T cell clones spanning the full range of antitumor activity were TCR-sequenced and traced within the bulk repertoire.

Libraries were made using PCR. Instrument used: Illumina MiSeq. The paper's processing steps were these. In reporting clonotype frequencies of the TRDV repertoire, clonotypes with just one read were left out. After TCRdb called clones again from the public reads with CATT, rows with identical DNA were merged. TCRdb's processing, not the study's, gives the V and J calls here. The sample records 2,000 to 2,500 delta-chain clones, about three fifths of which are singletons. More than 13% of the sample is in the top ten clones. V and J lose 4 bases and 6 bases, and a span of 12 bases separates them. The germline V gene yields GEAIGNYY for CDR1 and EKD for CDR2. Measured from the cysteine to the phenylalanine, the CDR3 is 15 residues long. The sequence is cut down to CDR3 DNA, 45 bases in frame from base 1. General study outcomes and caveats: The observed TCRdelta repertoires were found to be highly focused, yet no correlation was observed between clonotype frequency and the antitumor functional potential of the respective clone. The TCRdelta clonotypes of several highly reactive clones appeared rare, as these clonotypes were not detected in the bulk sequencing data of the respective donors.

This clone was observed once. Which antigen it targets is not known. No base qualities exist here, and no much larger clone lies one base off it. A lone read offers only weak evidence. Bulk sequencing of complete TCR delta chain (Vdelta2) repertoires was performed to track the frequency of functionally characterized gamma9delta2 T cell clones. Peripheral blood of anonymous healthy donors was obtained by purchase from the Dutch blood bank. gamma9delta2 T cells analyzed in the study originated from peripheral blood of healthy donors. This TCR derives from a human donor in good health. The sample comprised Vd2+ gamma-delta T cells from blood. In light of the paper, this sample's cell subset or site label describes: TCR Vdelta2-expressing (gamma9delta2) T cells. The sequence is built from TRDV2 and TRDJ3, with the D segment identity uncertain. The sequenced DNA: TGTGCCTGTGATTCCCTGCAGATGGACACCCGACAGATGTTTTTC. Translated, it gives CACDSLQMDTRQMFF.